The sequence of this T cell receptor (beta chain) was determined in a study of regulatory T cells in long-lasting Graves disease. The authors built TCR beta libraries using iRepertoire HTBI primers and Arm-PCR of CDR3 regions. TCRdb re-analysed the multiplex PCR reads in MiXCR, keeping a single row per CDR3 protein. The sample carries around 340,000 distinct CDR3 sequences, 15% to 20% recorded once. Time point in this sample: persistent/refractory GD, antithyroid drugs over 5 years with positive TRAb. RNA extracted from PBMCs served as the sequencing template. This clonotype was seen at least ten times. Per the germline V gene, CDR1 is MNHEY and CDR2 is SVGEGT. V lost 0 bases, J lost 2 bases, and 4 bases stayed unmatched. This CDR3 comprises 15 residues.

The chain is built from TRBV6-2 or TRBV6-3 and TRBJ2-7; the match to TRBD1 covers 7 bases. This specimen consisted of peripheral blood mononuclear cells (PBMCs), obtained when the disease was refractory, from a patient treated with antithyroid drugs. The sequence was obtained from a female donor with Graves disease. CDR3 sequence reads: CASSYSGRGPYEQYF. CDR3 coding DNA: TGTGCCAGCAGTTACTCGGGTAGGGGGCCCTACGAGCAGTACTTC.